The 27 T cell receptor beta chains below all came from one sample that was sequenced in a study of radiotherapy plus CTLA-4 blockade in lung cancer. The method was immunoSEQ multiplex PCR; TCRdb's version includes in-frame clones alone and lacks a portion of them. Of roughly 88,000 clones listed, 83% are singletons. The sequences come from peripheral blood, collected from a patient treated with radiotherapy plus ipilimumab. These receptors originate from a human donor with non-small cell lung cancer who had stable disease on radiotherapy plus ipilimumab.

The CDR3 sequence: CASSYSQGPGNTIYF. CDR3 coding DNA: TGTGCCAGCAGTTACAGTCAGGGGCCGGGAAACACCATATATTTT. The chain is built from TRBV6-5 and TRBJ1-3, with D perhaps matching TRBD1 (6 bases). The CDR3 runs to 15 residues. Trimming removed 2 bases from V and 4 bases from J, with 12 bases in between. Germline CDR1 and CDR2: MNHEY and SVGAGI.

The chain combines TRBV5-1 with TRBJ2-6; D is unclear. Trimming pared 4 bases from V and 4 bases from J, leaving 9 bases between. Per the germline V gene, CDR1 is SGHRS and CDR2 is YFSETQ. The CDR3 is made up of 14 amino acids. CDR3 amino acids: CASSPPRGANVLTF. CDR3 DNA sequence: TGCGCCAGCAGCCCTCCTCGGGGGGCCAACGTCCTGACTTTC.

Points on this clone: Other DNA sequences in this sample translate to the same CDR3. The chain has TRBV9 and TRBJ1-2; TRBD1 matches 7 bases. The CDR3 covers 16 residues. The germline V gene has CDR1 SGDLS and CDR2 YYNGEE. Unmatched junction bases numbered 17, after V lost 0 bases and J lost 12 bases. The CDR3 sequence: CASSVDRTGQPFMHTF. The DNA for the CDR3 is TGTGCCAGCAGCGTAGATCGGACGGGACAGCCATTTATGCACACCTTC. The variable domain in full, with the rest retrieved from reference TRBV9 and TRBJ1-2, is DSGVTQTPKHLITATGQRVTLRCSPRSGDLSVYWYQQSLDQGLQFLIQYYNGEERAKGNILERFSAQQFPDLHSELNLSSLELGDSALYFCASSVDRTGQPFMHTFGSGTRLTVV.

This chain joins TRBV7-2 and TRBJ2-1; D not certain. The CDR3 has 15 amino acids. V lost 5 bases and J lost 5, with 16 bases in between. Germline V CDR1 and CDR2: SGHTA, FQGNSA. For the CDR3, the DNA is TGTGCCAGCAGCCGTCGTGAGGCTCAACACAATGAGCAGTTCTTC. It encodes CASSRREAQHNEQFF.

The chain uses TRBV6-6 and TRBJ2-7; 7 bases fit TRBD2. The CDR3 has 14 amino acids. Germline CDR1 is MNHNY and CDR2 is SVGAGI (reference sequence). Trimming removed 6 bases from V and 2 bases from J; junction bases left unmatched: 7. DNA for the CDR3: TGTGCCAGCAGCCGTGAGGCGGGGGCCTACGAGCAGTACTTC. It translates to CASSREAGAYEQYF.

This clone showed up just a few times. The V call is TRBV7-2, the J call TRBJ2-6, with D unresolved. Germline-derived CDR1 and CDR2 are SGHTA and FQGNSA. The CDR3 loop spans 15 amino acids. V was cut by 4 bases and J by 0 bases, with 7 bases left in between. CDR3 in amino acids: CASSYGVSGANVLTF. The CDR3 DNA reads TGTGCCAGCAGCTACGGAGTCTCTGGGGCCAACGTCCTGACTTTC.

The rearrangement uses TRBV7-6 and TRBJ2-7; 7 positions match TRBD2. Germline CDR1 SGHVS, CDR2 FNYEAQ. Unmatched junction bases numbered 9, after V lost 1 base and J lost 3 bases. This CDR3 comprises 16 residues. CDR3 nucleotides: TGTGCCAGCAGCTTAGGGCCGCCGGGGGGAAACTACGAGCAGTACTTC. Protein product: CASSLGPPGGNYEQYF.

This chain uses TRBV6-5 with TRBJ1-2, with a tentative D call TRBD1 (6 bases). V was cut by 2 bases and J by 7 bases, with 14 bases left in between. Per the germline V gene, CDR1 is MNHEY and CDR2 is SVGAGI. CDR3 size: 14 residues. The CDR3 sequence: CASSYGAGGAGYTF. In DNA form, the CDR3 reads TGTGCCAGCAGTTACGGCGCGGGGGGGGCTGGCTACACCTTC.

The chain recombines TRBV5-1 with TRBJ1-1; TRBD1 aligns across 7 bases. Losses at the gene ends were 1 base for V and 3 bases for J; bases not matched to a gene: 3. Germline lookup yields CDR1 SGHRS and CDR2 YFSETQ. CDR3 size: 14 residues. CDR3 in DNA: TGCGCCAGCAGCTTGACAGGGGCCGACACTGAAGCTTTCTTT. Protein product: CASSLTGADTEAFF.

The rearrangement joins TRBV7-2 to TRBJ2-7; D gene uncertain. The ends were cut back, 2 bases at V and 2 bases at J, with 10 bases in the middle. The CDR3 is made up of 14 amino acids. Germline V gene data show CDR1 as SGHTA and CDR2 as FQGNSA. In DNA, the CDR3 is TGTGCCAGCAGCTTAATAGCAGACGCCTACGAGCAGTACTTC. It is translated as CASSLIADAYEQYF. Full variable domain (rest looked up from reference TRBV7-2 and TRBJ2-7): GAGVSQSPSNKVTEKGKDVELRCDPISGHTALYWYRQSLGQGLEFLIYFQGNSAPDKSGLPSDRFSAERTGGSVSTLTIQRTQQEDSAVYLCASSLIADAYEQYFGPGTRLTVT.

Here the CDR3 DNA reads TGTGCCAGCAGCTTAGTTCGCCAATTGGGGGGGGATGAAAAACTGTTTTTT. Its protein is CASSLVRQLGGDEKLFF. V usage is TRBV7-9 and J usage is TRBJ1-4, with D possibly matching TRBD1 (5 bases). The germline CDR1 and CDR2 sequences are SEHNR and FQNEAQ (reference sequence). This CDR3 spans 17 amino acids. V lost 1 base to trimming and J lost 6 bases, with 18 bases between them. The full variable domain, rest sourced from reference TRBV7-9 and TRBJ1-4, is DTGVSQNPRHKITKRGQNVTFRCDPISEHNRLYWYRQTLGQGPEFLTYFQNEAQLEKSRLLSDRFSAERPKGSFSTLEIQRTEQGDSAMYLCASSLVRQLGGDEKLFFGSGTQLSVL.

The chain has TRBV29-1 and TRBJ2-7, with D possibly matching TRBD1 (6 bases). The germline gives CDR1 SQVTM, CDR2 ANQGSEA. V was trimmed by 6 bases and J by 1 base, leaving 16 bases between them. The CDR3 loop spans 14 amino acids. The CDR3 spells CSVSGVPASYEQYF. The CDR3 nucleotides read TGCAGCGTATCAGGGGTCCCCGCGTCCTACGAGCAGTACTTC.

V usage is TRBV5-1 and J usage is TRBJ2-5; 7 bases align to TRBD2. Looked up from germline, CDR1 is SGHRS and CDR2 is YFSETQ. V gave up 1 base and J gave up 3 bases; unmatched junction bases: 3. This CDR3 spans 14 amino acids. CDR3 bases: TGCGCCAGCAGCTTGCGAGGGAGGGAAGAGACCCAGTACTTC. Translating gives CASSLRGREETQYF.

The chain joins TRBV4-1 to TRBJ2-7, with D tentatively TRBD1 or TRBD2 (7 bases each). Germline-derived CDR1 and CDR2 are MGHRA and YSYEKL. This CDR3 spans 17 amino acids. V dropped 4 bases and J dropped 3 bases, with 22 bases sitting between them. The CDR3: CASSRPKGGTANYEQYF. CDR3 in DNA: TGCGCCAGCAGCCGCCCCAAGGGAGGGACAGCAAACTACGAGCAGTACTTC.

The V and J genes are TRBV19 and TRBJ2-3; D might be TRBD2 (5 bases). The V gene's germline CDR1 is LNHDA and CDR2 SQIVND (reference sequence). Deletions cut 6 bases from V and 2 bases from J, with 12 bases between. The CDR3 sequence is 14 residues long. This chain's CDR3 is CASSIGAATDTQYF. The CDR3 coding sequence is TGTGCCAGTAGCATCGGAGCGGCCACAGATACGCAGTATTTT.

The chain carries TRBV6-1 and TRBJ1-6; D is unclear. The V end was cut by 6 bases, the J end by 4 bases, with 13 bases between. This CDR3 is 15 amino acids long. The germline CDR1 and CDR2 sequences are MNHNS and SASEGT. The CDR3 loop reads CASSRTRDYNSPLHF. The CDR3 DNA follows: TGTGCCAGCAGCCGAACTAGAGATTATAATTCACCCCTCCACTTT.

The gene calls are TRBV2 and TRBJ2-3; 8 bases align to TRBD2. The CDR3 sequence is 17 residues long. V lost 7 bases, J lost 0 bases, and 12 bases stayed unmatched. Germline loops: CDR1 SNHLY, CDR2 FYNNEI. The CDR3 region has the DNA TGTGCCAGCAATGCATTGGTGGCTAGCGGGAGCACAGATACGCAGTATTTT. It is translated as CASNALVASGSTDTQYF.

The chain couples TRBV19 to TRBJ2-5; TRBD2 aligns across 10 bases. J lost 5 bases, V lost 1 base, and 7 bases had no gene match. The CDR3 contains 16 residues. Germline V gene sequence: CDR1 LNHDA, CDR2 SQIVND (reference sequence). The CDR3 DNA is TGTGCCAGTAGTATAGGTTCTAGCGGGGGCCGGGAGACCCAGTACTTC. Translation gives CASSIGSSGGRETQYF.

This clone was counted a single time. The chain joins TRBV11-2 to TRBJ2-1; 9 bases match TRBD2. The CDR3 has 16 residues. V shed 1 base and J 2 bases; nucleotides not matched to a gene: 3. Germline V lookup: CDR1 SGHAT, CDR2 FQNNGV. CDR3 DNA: TGTGCCAGCAGCTTAGCCGCGGGGGGGCCCTACAATGAGCAGTTCTTC. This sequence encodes CASSLAAGGPYNEQFF.

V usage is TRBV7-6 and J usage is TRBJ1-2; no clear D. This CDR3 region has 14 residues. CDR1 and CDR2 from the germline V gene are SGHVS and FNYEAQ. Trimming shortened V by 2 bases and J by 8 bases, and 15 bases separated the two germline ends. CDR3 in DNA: TGTGCCAGCAGCTTAAGCCCCGAGTGGCAGGGCTACACCTTC. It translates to CASSLSPEWQGYTF.

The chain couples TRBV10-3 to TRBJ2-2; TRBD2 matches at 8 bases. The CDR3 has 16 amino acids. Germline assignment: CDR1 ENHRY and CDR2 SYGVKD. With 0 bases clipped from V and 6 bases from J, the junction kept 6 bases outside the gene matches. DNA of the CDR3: TGTGCCATCAGTGAGTCTCAGCGGGGGAAGTCCGGGGAGCTGTTTTTT. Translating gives CAISESQRGKSGELFF.

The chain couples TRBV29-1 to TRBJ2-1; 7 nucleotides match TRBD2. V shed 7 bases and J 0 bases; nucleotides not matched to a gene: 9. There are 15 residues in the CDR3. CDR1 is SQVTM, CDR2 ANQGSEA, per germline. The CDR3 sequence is CSARVRGSSYNEQFF. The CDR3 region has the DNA TGCAGCGCAAGGGTGCGGGGGAGCTCCTACAATGAGCAGTTCTTC.

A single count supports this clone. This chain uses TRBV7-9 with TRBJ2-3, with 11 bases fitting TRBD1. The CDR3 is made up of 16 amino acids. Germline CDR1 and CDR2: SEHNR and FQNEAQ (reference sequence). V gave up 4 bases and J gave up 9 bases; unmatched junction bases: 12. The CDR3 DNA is TGTGCCAGCAGCTCCGGACAGGGGGCTATCTCTCCGACGCAGTATTTT. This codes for CASSSGQGAISPTQYF.

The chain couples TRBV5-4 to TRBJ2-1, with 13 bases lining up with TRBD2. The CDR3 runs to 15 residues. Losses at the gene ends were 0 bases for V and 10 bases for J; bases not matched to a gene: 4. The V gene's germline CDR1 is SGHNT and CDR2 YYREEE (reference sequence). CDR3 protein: CASSLGTSGGLEQFF. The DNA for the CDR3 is TGTGCCAGCAGCTTGGGGACTAGCGGGGGCCTAGAGCAGTTCTTC.

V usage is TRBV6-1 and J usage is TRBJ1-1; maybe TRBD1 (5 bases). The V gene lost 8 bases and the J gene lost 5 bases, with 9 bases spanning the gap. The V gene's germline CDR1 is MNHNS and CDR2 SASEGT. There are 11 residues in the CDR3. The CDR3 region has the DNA TGTGCCAGCGGCCAGGGAACTGAAGCTTTCTTT. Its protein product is CASGQGTEAFF.

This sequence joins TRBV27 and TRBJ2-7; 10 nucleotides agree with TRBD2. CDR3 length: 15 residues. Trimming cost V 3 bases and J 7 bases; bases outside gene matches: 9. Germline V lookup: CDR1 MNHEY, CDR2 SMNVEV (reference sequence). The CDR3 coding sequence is TGTGCCAGCAGTTTTCTAGCGGGGGTGCTAGGAGAGCAGTACTTC. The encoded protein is CASSFLAGVLGEQYF.

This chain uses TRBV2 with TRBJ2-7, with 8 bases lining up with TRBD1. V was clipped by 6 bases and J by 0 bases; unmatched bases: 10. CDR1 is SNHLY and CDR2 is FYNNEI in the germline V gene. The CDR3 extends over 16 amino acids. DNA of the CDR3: TGTGCCAGCAGGAGGGATACAGGGGGTTACTCCTACGAGCAGTACTTC. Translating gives CASRRDTGGYSYEQYF.